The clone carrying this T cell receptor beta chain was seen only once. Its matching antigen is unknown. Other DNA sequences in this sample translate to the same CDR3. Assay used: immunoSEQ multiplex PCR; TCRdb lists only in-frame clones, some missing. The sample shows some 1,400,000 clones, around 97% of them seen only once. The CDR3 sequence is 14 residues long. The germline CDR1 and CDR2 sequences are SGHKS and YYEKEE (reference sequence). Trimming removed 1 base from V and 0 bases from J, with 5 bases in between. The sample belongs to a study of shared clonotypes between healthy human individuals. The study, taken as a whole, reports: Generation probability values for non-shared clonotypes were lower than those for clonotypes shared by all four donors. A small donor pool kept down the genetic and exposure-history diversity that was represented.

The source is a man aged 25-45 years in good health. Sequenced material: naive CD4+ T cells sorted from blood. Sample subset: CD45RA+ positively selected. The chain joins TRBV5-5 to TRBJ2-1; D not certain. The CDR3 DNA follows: TGTGCCAGCAGCTTGTCGGGCTCCTACAATGAGCAGTTCTTC. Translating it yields CASSLSGSYNEQFF.